Listed below are T cell receptor beta chains from one sample, sequenced in a study of early T cells in non-severe SARS-CoV-2 infection. Each CDR3 protein is one row after TCRdb ran MiXCR on the 5' RACE reads. Of 45,000 to 60,000 distinct CDR3 sequences listed, about 10% are singletons. The sample taken for sequencing was whole blood. All receptors derive from an adult who was a healthcare worker with PCR-confirmed SARS-CoV-2 infection or an uninfected control (not recorded which). CDR3s include the opening cysteine and the closing phenylalanine or tryptophan. The order of the fields is clone size, J gene, D gene, V gene, CDR3 DNA, CDR3 protein. The D gene is left open where the match is weak. Clone size is shown for a subset of rows, as once, few, many or a class of expanded clone.

once,TRBJ2-3,-,TRBV6-2/TRBV6-3,TGTGCCAGCAGTTACTCTCGGGGACCAAAGAGGGATACGCAGTATTTT,CASSYSRGPKRDTQYF
few,TRBJ2-2,-,TRBV29-1,TGCAGCGTTCGAAGGGGACTTACCGGGGAGCTGTTTTTT,CSVRRGLTGELFF
-,TRBJ2-3,-,TRBV20-1,TGCAGCCCCGCCACCACAGATACGCAGTATTTT,CSPATTDTQYF
few,TRBJ2-3,-,TRBV11-2,TGTGCCAGCAGCTTAGGCGCACCTAGCACAGATACGCAGTATTTT,CASSLGAPSTDTQYF
-,TRBJ2-2,-,TRBV7-6,TGTGCCAGCAGCTTCGGGGGGCGCGCCGGGGAGCTGTTTTTT,CASSFGGRAGELFF
-,TRBJ2-7,-,TRBV27,TGTGCCAGCAGTTTGAAGTCCCACTACGAGCAGTACTTC,CASSLKSHYEQYF
many,TRBJ2-2,-,TRBV29-1,TGCAGCGCCAAAAAGAACACCGGGGAGCTGTTTTTT,CSAKKNTGELFF
-,TRBJ2-4,-,TRBV12-3/TRBV12-4,TGTGCCAGCAGCCTTGGTGGAAACATTCAGTACTTC,CASSLGGNIQYF
many,TRBJ1-1,-,TRBV9,TGTGCCAGCAGCGTAACACCGAACACTGAAGCTTTCTTT,CASSVTPNTEAFF
many,TRBJ2-1,TRBD2,TRBV19,TGTGCCAGTAGTGGGACTAGCGGATACAATGAGCAGTTCTTC,CASSGTSGYNEQFF
-,TRBJ2-5,TRBD2,TRBV12-3/TRBV12-4,TGTGCCAGCAGGTTTAGCGGGGGGTATCGAGAGACCCAGTACTTC,CASRFSGGYRETQYF
-,TRBJ2-3,TRBD2,TRBV7-8,TGTGGCTCGCGGGGGGCGGAAGATACGCAGTATTTT,CGSRGAEDTQYF
many,TRBJ2-2,-,TRBV7-9,TGTGCCAGCAGCTTAAGTGAGAACACCGGGGAGCTGTTTTTT,CASSLSENTGELFF
few,TRBJ2-7,-,TRBV13,TGTGCCAGCAGCTACGCGGGCCCCGTAGCCGAGCAGTACTTC,CASSYAGPVAEQYF
many,TRBJ2-1,-,TRBV19,TGTGCCAGTATCCCGACTGGTAGCTCCTACAATGAGCAGTTCTTC,CASIPTGSSYNEQFF
few,TRBJ1-5,-,TRBV6-5,TGTGCCAGCAGCCCCGGGGTCAGGCAGCCCCAGCATTTT,CASSPGVRQPQHF
-,TRBJ2-3,-,TRBV29-1,TGCAGCGTTGAAGGGACAGACTACACAGATACGCAGTATTTT,CSVEGTDYTDTQYF
medium-sized,TRBJ2-5,TRBD1,TRBV20-1,TGCAGTGCTAGACCCCAGGACAGGGAAGTTTCCCAGTACTTC,CSARPQDREVSQYF
-,TRBJ2-3,-,TRBV20-1,TGCAGTGCTAGAGCGGGGTCCACAGATACGCAGTATTTT,CSARAGSTDTQYF
many,TRBJ1-1,-,TRBV2,TGTGCCAGCAGGGGCAGGACTGAAGCTTTCTTT,CASRGRTEAFF
many,TRBJ1-4,-,TRBV7-9,TGTGCCAGCAGCTTAGGACTTCTGGGGGTAACTAATGAAAAACTGTTTTTT,CASSLGLLGVTNEKLFF
few,TRBJ1-1,-,TRBV21-1,TGTGCCAGCAGCAATAAAGGGGCGAAGGTTGAAGCTTTCTTT,CASSNKGAKVEAFF
-,TRBJ2-1,TRBD2,TRBV7-3,TGTGCCAGCAGCACGACCCTAGCGGGAGGGAATGAGCAGTTCTTC,CASSTTLAGGNEQFF
many,TRBJ2-7,-,TRBV7-9,TGTGCCAGCAGCTCCCAAGGCACCACGTCGCACGAGCAGTACTTC,CASSSQGTTSHEQYF
few,TRBJ2-7,TRBD2,TRBV7-2,TGTGCCAGCAGCTTTAGGGCGGGACTACAGACTTACGAGCAGTACTTC,CASSFRAGLQTYEQYF
many,TRBJ2-5,-,TRBV7-9,TGTGCCAGCAGCTTTCGCCGCCAAGAGACCCAGTACTTC,CASSFRRQETQYF
few,TRBJ1-2,-,TRBV3-1,TGTGCCAGCAGCCAAGAAAGGGCCGGCTATGGCTACACCTTC,CASSQERAGYGYTF
-,TRBJ2-2,TRBD1,TRBV5-6,TGTGCCAGCAGCGAGACAGGGGGAGTATCCGGGGAGCTGTTTTTT,CASSETGGVSGELFF
few,TRBJ2-2,-,TRBV5-4,TGTGCCAGCAGCTTGCAATACGGCGGGGAGCTGTTTTTT,CASSLQYGGELFF
few,TRBJ2-1,TRBD1,TRBV7-3,TGTGCCAGCAGCTCCTCAGGGGGCAATGAGCAGTTCTTC,CASSSSGGNEQFF
many,TRBJ2-5,-,TRBV3-1,TGTGCCAGCAGCCAGGTCCGGCCCGCCCAAGAGACCCAGTACTTC,CASSQVRPAQETQYF
few,TRBJ2-2,-,TRBV5-4,TGTGCCAGCAGCTTGGCCTACGGAACGAACACCGGGGAGCTGTTTTTT,CASSLAYGTNTGELFF
many,TRBJ2-1,-,TRBV27,TGTGCCAGCAGTTTAAAGCCACCTTTGAGCTCCTACAATGAGCAGTTCTTC,CASSLKPPLSSYNEQFF
few,TRBJ1-5,-,TRBV7-9,TGTGCCAGCAGCTTACAGGGCGAGCCCCAGCATTTT,CASSLQGEPQHF
many,TRBJ2-3,-,TRBV7-6,TGTGCCAGCAGCCCGGGTTCACTTACGCAGTATTTT,CASSPGSLTQYF
many,TRBJ2-2,TRBD2,TRBV7-8,TGTGCCAGCAGCCCCCGGGGACTAGCGGGGGTGAACACCGGGGAGCTGTTTTTT,CASSPRGLAGVNTGELFF
-,TRBJ2-7,-,TRBV18,TGTGCCAGCTCACCAGGTGCCAACTACGAGCAGTACTTC,CASSPGANYEQYF
few,TRBJ1-6,TRBD1,TRBV5-1,TGCGCCAGCAGCTTCGGACAGGGCTCTTATAATTCACCCCTCCACTTT,CASSFGQGSYNSPLHF
many,TRBJ1-2,-,TRBV5-5,TGTGCCAGCAGCGGGGCAGGCTATGGCTACACCTTC,CASSGAGYGYTF
many,TRBJ1-4,TRBD1,TRBV5-1,TGCGCCAGCAGCGGACAGGACAATGAAAAACTGTTTTTT,CASSGQDNEKLFF
few,TRBJ2-7,-,TRBV3-1,TGTGCCAGCAGCCAAGATCCGCGATCCGAGCAGTACTTC,CASSQDPRSEQYF
many,TRBJ1-2,TRBD1,TRBV7-2,TGTGCCAGCAGCTTAGGCGGGACAGGGGTCTATGGCTACACCTTC,CASSLGGTGVYGYTF
few,TRBJ2-1,-,TRBV20-1,TGCAGTGCTGAGAGGGAGGCGGGTTACAATGAGCAGTTCTTC,CSAEREAGYNEQFF
few,TRBJ2-7,-,TRBV7-9,TGTGCCAGCAGCCGAATCAGGGAAGGATACGAGCAGTACTTC,CASSRIREGYEQYF
-,TRBJ2-7,TRBD1,TRBV11-1,TGTGCCAGCAGCTTCCCCTTGGGGACAGCCACCTACGAGCAGTACTTC,CASSFPLGTATYEQYF
-,TRBJ2-3,TRBD2,TRBV4-1,TGCGCCAGCAGACCTACGGGACTAGCGGGGCGGACAGATACGCAGTATTTT,CASRPTGLAGRTDTQYF
-,TRBJ2-7,TRBD2,TRBV11-2,TGTGCCAGCAGCTTAGATCACCTAGCGGGAGGCGAGCAGTACTTC,CASSLDHLAGGEQYF
-,TRBJ2-7,TRBD1,TRBV5-1,TGCGCCAGCAGCTTGGGACAGGGTCCCTTTAGTGCCGAGCAGTACTTC,CASSLGQGPFSAEQYF
few,TRBJ2-3,-,TRBV5-1,TGCGCCAGCAATTTTGGGGATAACACAGATACGCAGTATTTT,CASNFGDNTDTQYF
-,TRBJ1-1,-,TRBV7-9,TGTGCCAGCAGCAGCTTGGGGGGGCTGAACACTGAAGCTTTCTTT,CASSSLGGLNTEAFF
many,TRBJ1-1,-,TRBV29-1,TGCAGCGTTAACCGAGACGTTAACACTGAAGCTTTCTTT,CSVNRDVNTEAFF
many,TRBJ2-7,-,TRBV29-1,TGCAGCGTTAAGGGGAGCCCCTACGAGCAGTACTTC,CSVKGSPYEQYF
-,TRBJ2-2,TRBD1,TRBV10-3,TGTGCCACCACAAAACTGCAGGGGGACACCGGGGAGCTGTTTTTT,CATTKLQGDTGELFF
many,TRBJ1-1,-,TRBV3-1,TGTGCCAGCAGCCAATGGGGGACTGAAGCTTTCTTT,CASSQWGTEAFF
many,TRBJ2-7,TRBD1,TRBV9,TGTGCCAGCAGCGTAGGGACAGGGTCGGACGAGCAGTACTTC,CASSVGTGSDEQYF
many,TRBJ2-1,TRBD2,TRBV7-9,TGTGCCAGCAGCCCTTGGAGGGCGGGAGCGGGCGGAGATGAGCAGTTCTTC,CASSPWRAGAGGDEQFF
-,TRBJ1-5,-,TRBV4-1,TGCGCCAGCAGCCAAGTATTAATCGGGGAAGGGAGGCAGCCCCAGCATTTT,CASSQVLIGEGRQPQHF